The 8 T cell receptor beta chains presented below share a single source sample, sequenced in a study of cytomegalovirus exposure and HLA in healthy donors (dated by TCRdb to 2016 to 2017). The library was prepared using the immunoSEQ multiplex PCR assay. The multiplex PCR relied on a mix of 60 forward primers for TCR Vbeta segments and 13 reverse primers for TCR Jbeta segments. TCRdb limited this immuneACCESS table to in-frame rearrangements with V and J called. A share of clones is missing; checked studies link under half to unresolved V genes, and the rest is unexplained. This sample gives under 200,000 clones in total; approximately 70% of them show up just once. Approximately 1.8% of the sample is held by the ten biggest clonotypes. Sequenced: PBMCs. Source of these receptors: a young woman in good health and CMV-seronegative.

V usage is TRBV6-6 and J usage is TRBJ1-5; D gene ambiguous. Trimming took 5 bases from V and 9 from J, leaving 11 bases between them. Germline values: CDR1 MNHNY, CDR2 SVGAGI (reference sequence). The CDR3 length is 12 residues. For the CDR3, the DNA is TGTGCCAGCAGTACCACCCTAGCGCCCCAGCATTTT. As protein: CASSTTLAPQHF.

This rearrangement joins TRBV5-1 to TRBJ2-7; 7 bases map to TRBD1. The V and J ends lost 4 bases and 4 bases, in that order; junction bases with no gene match: 11. This CDR3 comprises 15 residues. Per the germline V gene, CDR1 is SGHRS and CDR2 is YFSETQ. CDR3: CASSQEPGQIYEQYF. The CDR3 DNA follows: TGCGCCAGCAGCCAAGAGCCGGGACAGATTTACGAGCAGTACTTC.

The genes are TRBV7-3 and TRBJ2-1, with D unclear. There are 15 residues in the CDR3. Germline lookup yields CDR1 SGHTA and CDR2 FQGTGA. V gave up 4 bases and J gave up 3 bases, with 13 bases separating them. The CDR3 here is CASSSSSGGYNEQFF. The DNA of the CDR3 is TGTGCCAGCAGCTCCTCCTCGGGTGGCTACAATGAGCAGTTCTTC.

J is TRBJ2-5 and V is TRBV27; D is perhaps TRBD2 (5 bases). The J call may be incorrect, as the DNA end agrees better with TRBJ2-7. This CDR3 is built from 12 residues. Germline CDR1 MNHEY, CDR2 SMNVEV (reference sequence). The CDR3 loop reads CASSLGGGEQYF. The CDR3 DNA reads as TGTGCCAGCAGTTTAGGAGGAGGCGAGCAGTACTTC.

This chain connects TRBV9 to TRBJ1-2; 11 nucleotides match TRBD1. Germline assignment: CDR1 SGDLS and CDR2 YYNGEE. The CDR3 covers 17 residues. The V segment lost 2 bases and the J segment 7 bases; nucleotides outside the gene matches: 13. DNA for the CDR3: TGTGCCAGCAGCGTGGGGGACAGGGGGTTTGGCTACCGTGGCTACACCTTC. As protein: CASSVGDRGFGYRGYTF.

The chain couples TRBV4-2 to TRBJ2-1; unclear D gene. In germline, CDR1 is LGHNA, CDR2 YNFKEQ. V was trimmed by 2 bases and J by 7 bases, leaving 9 bases between them. The CDR3 is 13 residues long. CDR3 protein: CASSQTEQNEQFF. In nucleotides, the CDR3 is TGTGCCAGCAGCCAAACAGAACAGAATGAGCAGTTCTTC.

CDR3 amino acids: CASSLRWGQGGDYGYTF. CDR3 DNA sequence: TGTGCCAGCAGCTTGAGATGGGGACAGGGGGGCGACTATGGCTACACCTTC. The chain combines TRBV5-6 with TRBJ1-2; TRBD1 matches 11 bases. Germline CDR1 and CDR2: SGHDT and YYEEEE. The CDR3 has 17 amino acids. The V segment lost 1 base and the J segment 3 bases; nucleotides outside the gene matches: 8.

This sequence joins TRBV4-3 and TRBJ2-3; 7 bases align to TRBD2. The CDR3 sequence is 17 residues long. V lost 1 base, J lost 1 base, and 8 bases stayed unmatched. The V gene's germline CDR1 is LGHNA and CDR2 YSLEER. The CDR3 spells CASSQGIPTSGTDTQYF. CDR3 in DNA: TGCGCCAGCAGCCAAGGGATACCTACTAGCGGCACAGATACGCAGTATTTT.